This entry features one T cell receptor beta chain sequence. What it recognizes is unknown. This CDR3 has 15 residues. V lost 2 bases to trimming and J lost 4 bases, with 16 bases between them. CDR1 and CDR2 from the germline V gene are DFQATT and SNEGSKA (reference sequence). The data stem from a study of vaccination and CD4 T cells after COVID-19. As to treatment: approximately 11-day PBMC culture with coronavirus spike peptide pools or control peptides (ViraFEST assay). Findings and caveats of the study: The authors studied relatively few convalescent patients and analyzed no early post-infection timepoints.

Sequence data for DNA of cultured CD4+ T cells were generated by the Oncomine TCR Beta short-read assay. TCRdb re-called the PCR reads through MiXCR, storing one row per CDR3 protein. Of about 25,000 distinct CDR3 sequences listed, 43% are singletons. This chain links TRBV20-1 with TRBJ2-3; possible D gene TRBD2, 6 bases. This clonotype was sampled from a human donor who had recovered from COVID-19. The sample was CD4+ T cells from blood, cultured in vitro. The CDR3 DNA is TGCAGTGCTAGAAGTGGCGGGGTGAATCCAGATACGCAGTATTTT. Encoded protein: CSARSGGVNPDTQYF.